This record concerns one T cell receptor (beta chain) sequence. Its cognate antigen is unknown. Generated by immunoSEQ multiplex PCR, the TCRdb table keeps only in-frame clones and is missing some. The sample records 2 million to 2.5 million clones, 93% being singletons. This entry is derived from a study of shared clonotypes between healthy human individuals. Whole-study results and caveats: Sequencing of the sorted subsets was shown by rarefaction to be incomplete despite large depth. In general, naive subsets displayed greater estimated richness than memory subsets did.

The CDR3 is 14 amino acids. Germline V gene sequence: CDR1 SGHKS, CDR2 YYEKEE (reference sequence). Trimming removed 5 bases at V and 2 bases at J, with 10 bases between. The sequenced sample was naive CD4+ T cells from PBMCs. Noted subset: CD45RA+ positively selected. This TCR was sampled from a man between 18 and 35 years old in good health. Some clones in this sample may be carry-over from other donors' samples. The rearrangement links TRBV5-5 to TRBJ1-4, with a weak D call TRBD1 (5 bases). The CDR3 here is CASRRQGTNEKLFF. Here the CDR3 DNA reads TGTGCCAGCAGGAGGCAGGGTACTAATGAAAAACTGTTTTTT.